This T cell receptor beta chain was found in a study of early T cells in non-severe SARS-CoV-2 infection. Across the whole study: Bulk RNA from unsorted whole blood was sequenced; chains were unpaired.

This CDR3 spans 16 amino acids. Germline V gene sequence: CDR1 LGHNT, CDR2 FRNRAP. Trimming stripped 3 bases from V and 5 bases from J, with 19 bases between. There are many counts of this clonotype. What it binds is not known. Broader study findings: Anti-spike CD8 responses were favored in VDJdb matching, and private and CD4 specificities were missed.

Individual cDNA molecules carried attached unique molecular identifiers. TCRdb reprocessed the 5' RACE reads with MiXCR, giving one entry per CDR3 protein. This table holds 15,000 to 20,000 distinct CDR3 sequences, less than 6.5% found once. V gene TRBV12-5 combines with J gene TRBJ2-5, with D unresolved. The source material was whole blood, sampled at baseline. This sequence originates from an adult who was a healthcare worker with PCR-confirmed SARS-CoV-2 infection or an uninfected control (not recorded which). The CDR3 loop is CASGFAINPRSETQYF. The CDR3 DNA reads as TGTGCTAGTGGTTTTGCGATCAACCCACGGTCGGAGACCCAGTACTTC.